The 10 T cell receptor beta chains in this list originate from one sample, sequenced in a study of blood T cells in healthy people across ages. Using a J-beta primer mix together with a sample-barcoded 5' primer, a second PCR was run for roughly 7 to 11 cycles. One entry per CDR3 protein results from TCRdb running MiXCR on the 5' RACE reads. The sample consists of about 730,000 distinct CDR3 sequences, more than 40% of them appearing once. The sample comprised blood. The receptors come from a woman in her fifties or sixties in good health.

This clonotype was counted a few times. The chain couples TRBV2 to TRBJ2-3; no clear D. V dropped 4 bases and J dropped 5 bases, with 10 bases sitting between them. CDR1 is SNHLY, CDR2 FYNNEI, per germline. The CDR3 length is 13 residues. As DNA, the CDR3 is TGTGCCAGCAGTGCTCCCTTTTTAGATACGCAGTATTTT. This gives the protein CASSAPFLDTQYF.

For the CDR3, the DNA is TGTGCCAGCACCCCGGGACAGGGAAAAAATGAGCAGTACTTC. This codes for CASTPGQGKNEQYF. The chain employs TRBV27 and TRBJ2-5, with TRBD1 matching 9 bases. This CDR3 is 14 amino acids long. V shed 7 bases and J 11 bases; nucleotides not matched to a gene: 14. Germline V CDR1 and CDR2: MNHEY, SMNVEV (reference sequence).

This chain uses TRBV2 with TRBJ2-7; D might be TRBD1 (6 bases). V lost 2 bases and J 1 base, leaving 12 bases between the germline ends. Germline-derived CDR1 and CDR2 are SNHLY and FYNNEI. The CDR3 has 15 residues. This chain's CDR3 is CASSENTGTSYEQYF. CDR3 nucleotide sequence: TGTGCCAGCAGTGAAAACACAGGGACGTCCTACGAGCAGTACTTC.

This clonotype turned up a few times. V gene TRBV7-2 combines with J gene TRBJ1-5, with D uncertain. V lost 5 bases and J 7 bases, leaving 15 bases between the germline ends. The CDR3 runs to 14 residues. Germline V gene lookup returns CDR1 SGHTA and CDR2 FQGNSA. CDR3 amino acids: CASSPQSAGQPQHF. CDR3 DNA sequence: TGTGCCAGCAGCCCCCAGTCGGCGGGGCAGCCCCAGCATTTT. Full variable domain (missing parts from reference TRBV7-2 and TRBJ1-5): GAGVSQSPSNKVTEKGKDVELRCDPISGHTALYWYRQSLGQGLEFLIYFQGNSAPDKSGLPSDRFSAERTGGSVSTLTIQRTQQEDSAVYLCASSPQSAGQPQHFGDGTRLSIL.

This clonotype was seen only a few times. The CDR3 reads CASNNRGQNTEAFF. Written as DNA, the CDR3 is TGTGCCAGCAACAACAGGGGCCAGAACACTGAAGCTTTCTTT. The V gene is TRBV5-5, the J gene TRBJ1-1; 7 bases line up with TRBD1. With 6 bases clipped from V and 1 base from J, the junction kept 6 bases outside the gene matches. Germline V CDR1 and CDR2: SGHKS, YYEKEE (reference sequence). This CDR3 has 14 residues.

The V gene is TRBV29-1, the J gene TRBJ2-3; unclear D gene. CDR1 and CDR2 from the germline V gene are SQVTM and ANQGSEA. There are 12 residues in the CDR3. V was shortened by 4 bases and J by 4 bases, with 9 bases between the two germline ends. CDR3 sequence (DNA): TGCAGCGTTGGAGGCTGGGCAGATACGCAGTATTTT. It is translated as CSVGGWADTQYF.

This clonotype was counted between two and nine times. This chain's CDR3 is CSAWTSPYNEQFF. The CDR3 DNA is TGCAGTGCATGGACTAGCCCGTACAATGAGCAGTTCTTC. The chain employs TRBV20-1 and TRBJ2-1, with 8 bases aligning to TRBD2. This CDR3 contains 13 residues. CDR1 is DFQATT, CDR2 SNEGSKA, per germline (reference sequence). J was trimmed by 4 bases and V by 6 bases; bases with no gene match: 5.

The V and J genes are TRBV30 and TRBJ1-5; the D is unclear. Between the trimmed V and J ends, which lost 3 bases and 2 bases, there was a span of 17 bases. Germline V gene sequence: CDR1 GTSNPN, CDR2 SVGIG (reference sequence). CDR3 length: 16 residues. The CDR3 region has the DNA TGTGCCTGGAGAGTACCGGGCTCCGGAGGCAATCAGCCCCAGCATTTT. Translating it yields CAWRVPGSGGNQPQHF.

This clonotype was seen ten or more times. The chain combines TRBV12-1 with TRBJ2-7. TRBV12-1 corresponds to a pseudogene. The CDR3 spans 12 residues. The CDR3 nucleotides read TGTGCCAGCAGCCTACGTATCTACGAGCAGTACTTC. It translates to CASSLRIYEQYF.

The chain employs TRBV4-2 and TRBJ2-1, with 11 bases fitting TRBD2. This CDR3 spans 16 amino acids. Germline loops: CDR1 LGHNA, CDR2 YNFKEQ. The V gene end was trimmed by 3 bases and the J gene end by 8 bases; junction bases not matched to a gene: 9. This chain's CDR3 is CASSQLLAGGMDEQFF. The CDR3 DNA is TGTGCCAGCAGCCAGTTGCTAGCGGGAGGAATGGATGAGCAGTTCTTC.